This T cell receptor (beta chain) was documented in a study of blood T cell repertoires in COVID-19. Study in general: The United States, Italy and Spain provided the acute and convalescent COVID-19 samples. Nucleic acid was either cDNA or gDNA, and it came from T cells, B-cell-depleted T cells, or PBMCs.

Authors' methods: The authors estimated nucleated cell counts from reference gene primer amplification. Profiling relied on immunoSEQ multiplex PCR, and the TCRdb table lists in-frame clones only, not all of them. Clonal size and the V and J genes are those of that table, whereas D and trimming came from the DNA. This table has 84,000 or so clones, approximately 80% appearing once. Per the germline V gene, CDR1 is MGHRA and CDR2 is YSYEKL. The CDR3 is 15 amino acids. V was shortened by 0 bases and J by 4 bases, with 12 bases between the two germline ends. The chain couples TRBV4-1 to TRBJ1-2; weak D call: TRBD1 (5 bases). Sample: peripheral blood. The TCR originated in a woman over 75 with acute or convalescent COVID-19. DNA for the CDR3: TGCGCCAGCAGCCAAGAAGGGCAGGGCCCCTATGGCTACACCTTC. Translating it yields CASSQEGQGPYGYTF.